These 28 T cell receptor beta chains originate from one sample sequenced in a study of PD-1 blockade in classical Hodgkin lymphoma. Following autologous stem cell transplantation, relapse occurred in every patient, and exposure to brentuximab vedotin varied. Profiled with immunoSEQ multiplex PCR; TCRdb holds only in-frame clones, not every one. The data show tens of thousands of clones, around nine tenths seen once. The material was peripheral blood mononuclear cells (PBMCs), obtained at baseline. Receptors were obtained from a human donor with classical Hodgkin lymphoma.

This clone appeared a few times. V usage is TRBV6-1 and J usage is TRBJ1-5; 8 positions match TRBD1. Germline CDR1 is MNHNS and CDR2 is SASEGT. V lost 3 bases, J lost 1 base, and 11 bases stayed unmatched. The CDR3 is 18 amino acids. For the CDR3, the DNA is TGTGCCAGCAGTGACAGGGGGCAAGGAAAAACGAGCAATCAGCCCCAGCATTTT. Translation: CASSDRGQGKTSNQPQHF.

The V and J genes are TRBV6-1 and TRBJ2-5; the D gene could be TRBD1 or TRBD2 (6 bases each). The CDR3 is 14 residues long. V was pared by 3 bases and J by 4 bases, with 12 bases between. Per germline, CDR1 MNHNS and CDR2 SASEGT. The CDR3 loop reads CASSDRGRGETQYF. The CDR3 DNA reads TGTGCCAGCAGTGACCGGGGGCGGGGAGAGACCCAGTACTTC.

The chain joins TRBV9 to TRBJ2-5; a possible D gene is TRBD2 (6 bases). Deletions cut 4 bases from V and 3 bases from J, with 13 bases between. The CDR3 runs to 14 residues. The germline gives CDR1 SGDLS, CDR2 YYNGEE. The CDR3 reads CASSPPWGEETQYF. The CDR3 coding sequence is TGTGCCAGCAGCCCCCCATGGGGGGAAGAGACCCAGTACTTC.

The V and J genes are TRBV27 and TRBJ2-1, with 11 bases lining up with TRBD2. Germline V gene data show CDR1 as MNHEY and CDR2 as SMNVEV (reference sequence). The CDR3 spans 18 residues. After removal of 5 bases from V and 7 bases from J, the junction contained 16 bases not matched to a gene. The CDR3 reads CASSEIFSSGRLGNEQFF. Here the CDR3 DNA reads TGTGCCAGCAGTGAAATTTTCTCTAGCGGGAGGCTGGGGAATGAGCAGTTCTTC.

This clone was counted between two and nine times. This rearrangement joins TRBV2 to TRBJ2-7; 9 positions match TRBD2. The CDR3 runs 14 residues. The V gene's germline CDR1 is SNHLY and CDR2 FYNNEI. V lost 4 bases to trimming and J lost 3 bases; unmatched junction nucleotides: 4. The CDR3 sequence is CASSVASGNYEQYF. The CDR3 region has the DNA TGTGCCAGCAGTGTGGCTAGCGGGAACTACGAGCAGTACTTC.

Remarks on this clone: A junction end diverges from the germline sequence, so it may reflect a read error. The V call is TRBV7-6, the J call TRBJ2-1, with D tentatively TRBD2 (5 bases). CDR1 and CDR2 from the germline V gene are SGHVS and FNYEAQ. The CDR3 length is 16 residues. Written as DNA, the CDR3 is TGTGCCAGCAGCTTAGCGCTGGCTAGCTCCTTCAATGAGCAGTTCTTC. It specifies CASSLALASSFNEQFF.

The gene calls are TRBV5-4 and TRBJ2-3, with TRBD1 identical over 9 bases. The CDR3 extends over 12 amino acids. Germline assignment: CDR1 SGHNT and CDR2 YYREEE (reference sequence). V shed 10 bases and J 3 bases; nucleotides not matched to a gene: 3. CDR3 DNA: TGTGCCGCACAGGGGGCGACAGATACGCAGTATTTT. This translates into CAAQGATDTQYF. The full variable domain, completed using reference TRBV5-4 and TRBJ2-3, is ETGVTQSPTHLIKTRGQQVTLRCSSQSGHNTVSWYQQALGQGPQFIFQYYREEENGRGNFPPRFSGLQFPNYSSELNVNALELDDSALYLCAAQGATDTQYFGPGTRLTVL.

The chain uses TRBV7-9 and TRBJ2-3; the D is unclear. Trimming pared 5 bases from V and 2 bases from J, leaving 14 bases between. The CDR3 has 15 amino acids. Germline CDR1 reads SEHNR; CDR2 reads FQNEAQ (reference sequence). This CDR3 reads CASSPRGVDTDTQYF. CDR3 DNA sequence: TGTGCCAGCAGCCCCCGTGGGGTTGACACAGATACGCAGTATTTT.

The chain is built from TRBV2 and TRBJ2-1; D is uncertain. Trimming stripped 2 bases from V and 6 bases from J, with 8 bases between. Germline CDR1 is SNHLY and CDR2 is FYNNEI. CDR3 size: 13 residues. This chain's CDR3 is CASSERWANEQFF. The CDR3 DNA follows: TGTGCCAGCAGTGAAAGATGGGCCAATGAGCAGTTCTTC. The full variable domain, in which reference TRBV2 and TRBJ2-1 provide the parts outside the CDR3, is EPEVTQTPSHQVTQMGQEVILRCVPISNHLYFYWYRQILGQKVEFLVSFYNNEISEKSEIFDDQFSVERPDGSNFTLKIRSTKLEDSAMYFCASSERWANEQFFGPGTRLTVL.

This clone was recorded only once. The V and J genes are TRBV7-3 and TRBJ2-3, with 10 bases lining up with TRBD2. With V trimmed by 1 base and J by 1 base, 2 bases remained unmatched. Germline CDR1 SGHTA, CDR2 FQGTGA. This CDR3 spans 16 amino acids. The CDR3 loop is CASSLKGTSGTDTQYF. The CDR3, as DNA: TGTGCCAGCAGCTTAAAAGGGACTAGCGGCACAGATACGCAGTATTTT.

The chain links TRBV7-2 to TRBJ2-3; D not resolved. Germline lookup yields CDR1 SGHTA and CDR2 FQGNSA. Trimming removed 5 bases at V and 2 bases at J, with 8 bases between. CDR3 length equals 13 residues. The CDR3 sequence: CASSPGSTDTQYF. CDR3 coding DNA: TGTGCCAGCAGCCCAGGTTCCACAGATACGCAGTATTTT.

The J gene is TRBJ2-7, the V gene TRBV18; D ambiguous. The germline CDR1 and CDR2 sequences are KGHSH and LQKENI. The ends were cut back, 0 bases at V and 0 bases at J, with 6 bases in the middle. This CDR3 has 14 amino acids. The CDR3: CASSPPGASYEQYF. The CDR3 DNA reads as TGTGCCAGCTCACCACCGGGCGCCTCCTACGAGCAGTACTTC. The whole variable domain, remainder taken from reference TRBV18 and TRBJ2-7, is NAGVMQNPRHLVRRRGQEARLRCSPMKGHSHVYWYRQLPEEGLKFMVYLQKENIIDESGMPKERFSAEFPKEGPSILRIQQVVRGDSAAYFCASSPPGASYEQYFGPGTRLTVT.

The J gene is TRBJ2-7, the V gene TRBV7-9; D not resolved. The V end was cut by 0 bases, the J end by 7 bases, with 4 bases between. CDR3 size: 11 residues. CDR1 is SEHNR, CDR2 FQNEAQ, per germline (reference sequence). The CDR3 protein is CASSLAWEQYF. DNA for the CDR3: TGTGCCAGCAGCTTAGCGTGGGAGCAGTACTTC.

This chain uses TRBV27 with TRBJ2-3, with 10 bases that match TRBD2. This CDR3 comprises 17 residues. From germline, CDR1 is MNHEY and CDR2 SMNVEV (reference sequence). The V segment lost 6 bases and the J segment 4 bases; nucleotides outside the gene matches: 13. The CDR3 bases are TGTGCCAGCAGCCCCGCCCCGCTAGCGGGAGTACCAGATACGCAGTATTTT. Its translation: CASSPAPLAGVPDTQYF.

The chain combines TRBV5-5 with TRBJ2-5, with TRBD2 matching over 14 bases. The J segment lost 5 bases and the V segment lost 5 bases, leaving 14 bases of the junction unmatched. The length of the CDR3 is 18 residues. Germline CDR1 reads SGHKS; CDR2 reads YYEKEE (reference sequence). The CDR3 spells CASRTGGLAGGRGETQYF. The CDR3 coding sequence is TGTGCCAGCAGGACCGGAGGACTAGCGGGAGGCCGGGGGGAGACCCAGTACTTC.

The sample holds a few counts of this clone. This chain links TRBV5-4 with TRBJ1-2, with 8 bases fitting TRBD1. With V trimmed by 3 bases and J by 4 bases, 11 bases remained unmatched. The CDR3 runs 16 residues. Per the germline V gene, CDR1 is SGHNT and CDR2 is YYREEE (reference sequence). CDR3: CASSSGWGQDSYGYTF. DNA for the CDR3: TGTGCCAGCAGCTCCGGCTGGGGACAGGACAGCTATGGCTACACCTTC. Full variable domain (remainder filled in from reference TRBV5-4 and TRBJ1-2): ETGVTQSPTHLIKTRGQQVTLRCSSQSGHNTVSWYQQALGQGPQFIFQYYREEENGRGNFPPRFSGLQFPNYSSELNVNALELDDSALYLCASSSGWGQDSYGYTFGSGTRLTVV.

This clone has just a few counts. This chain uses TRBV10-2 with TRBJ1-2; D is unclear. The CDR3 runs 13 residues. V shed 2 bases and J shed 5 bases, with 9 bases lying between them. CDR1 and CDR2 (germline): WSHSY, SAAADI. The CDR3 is CASSENVLYGYTF. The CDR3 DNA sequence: TGCGCCAGCAGTGAGAACGTTCTATATGGCTACACCTTC.

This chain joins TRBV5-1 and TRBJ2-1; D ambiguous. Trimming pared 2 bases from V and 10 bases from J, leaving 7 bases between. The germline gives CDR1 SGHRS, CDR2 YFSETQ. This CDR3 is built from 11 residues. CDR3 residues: CASSLNQEQFF. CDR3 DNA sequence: TGCGCCAGCAGCTTAAACCAGGAGCAGTTCTTC.

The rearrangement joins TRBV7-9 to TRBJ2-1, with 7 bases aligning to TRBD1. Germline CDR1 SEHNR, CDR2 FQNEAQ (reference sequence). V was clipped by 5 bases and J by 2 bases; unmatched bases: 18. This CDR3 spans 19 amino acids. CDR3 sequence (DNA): TGTGCCAGCAGCCAAACCCCCACAGGGGCTTTTGGGACCTACAATGAGCAGTTCTTC. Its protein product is CASSQTPTGAFGTYNEQFF. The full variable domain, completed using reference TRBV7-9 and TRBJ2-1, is DTGVSQNPRHKITKRGQNVTFRCDPISEHNRLYWYRQTLGQGPEFLTYFQNEAQLEKSRLLSDRFSAERPKGSFSTLEIQRTEQGDSAMYLCASSQTPTGAFGTYNEQFFGPGTRLTVL.

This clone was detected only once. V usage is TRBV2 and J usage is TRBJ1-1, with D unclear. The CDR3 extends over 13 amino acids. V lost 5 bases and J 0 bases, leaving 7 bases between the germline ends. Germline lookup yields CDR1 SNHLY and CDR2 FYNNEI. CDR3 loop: CASSTAVNTEAFF. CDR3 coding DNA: TGTGCCAGCAGTACGGCAGTGAACACTGAAGCTTTCTTT.

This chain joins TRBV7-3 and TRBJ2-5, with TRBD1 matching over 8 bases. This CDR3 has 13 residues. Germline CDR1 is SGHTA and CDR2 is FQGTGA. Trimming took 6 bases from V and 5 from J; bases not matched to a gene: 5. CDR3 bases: TGTGCCAGCAGTCCAGGGGGCTGGGAGACCCAGTACTTC. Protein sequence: CASSPGGWETQYF.

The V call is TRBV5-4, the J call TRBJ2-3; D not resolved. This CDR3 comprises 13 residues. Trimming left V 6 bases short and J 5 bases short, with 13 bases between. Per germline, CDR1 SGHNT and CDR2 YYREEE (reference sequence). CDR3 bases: TGTGCCAGCAACGCCCCAACGGAAGATACGCAGTATTTT. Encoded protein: CASNAPTEDTQYF.

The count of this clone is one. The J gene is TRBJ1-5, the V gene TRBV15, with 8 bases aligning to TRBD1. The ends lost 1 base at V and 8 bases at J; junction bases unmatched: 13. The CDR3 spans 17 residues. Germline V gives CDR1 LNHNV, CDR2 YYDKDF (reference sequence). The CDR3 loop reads CATSRGSDRGWGKPQHF. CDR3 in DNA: TGTGCCACCAGCAGAGGAAGCGACAGGGGTTGGGGAAAGCCCCAGCATTTT.

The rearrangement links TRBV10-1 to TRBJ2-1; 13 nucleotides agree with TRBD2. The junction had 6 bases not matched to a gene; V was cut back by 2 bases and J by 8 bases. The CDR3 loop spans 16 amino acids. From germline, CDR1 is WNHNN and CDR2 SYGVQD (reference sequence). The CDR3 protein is CASSEPGLAGFDEQFF. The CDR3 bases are TGCGCCAGCAGTGAGCCGGGACTAGCGGGGTTCGATGAGCAGTTCTTC.

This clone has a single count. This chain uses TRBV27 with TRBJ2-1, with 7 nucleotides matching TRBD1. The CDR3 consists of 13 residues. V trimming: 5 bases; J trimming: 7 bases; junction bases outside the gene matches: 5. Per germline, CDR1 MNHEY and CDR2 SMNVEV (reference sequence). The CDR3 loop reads CASSPSTGNEQFF. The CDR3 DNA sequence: TGTGCCAGCAGTCCGTCGACAGGGAATGAGCAGTTCTTC.

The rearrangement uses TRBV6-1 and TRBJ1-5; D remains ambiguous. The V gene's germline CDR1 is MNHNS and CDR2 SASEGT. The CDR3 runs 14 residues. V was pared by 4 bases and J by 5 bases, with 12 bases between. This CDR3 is CASSAVGGDQPQHF. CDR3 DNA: TGTGCCAGCAGTGCGGTCGGTGGCGATCAGCCCCAGCATTTT.

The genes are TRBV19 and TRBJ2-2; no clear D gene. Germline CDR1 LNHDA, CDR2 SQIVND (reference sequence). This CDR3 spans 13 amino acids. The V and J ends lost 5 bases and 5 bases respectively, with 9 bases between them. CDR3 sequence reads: CASSLHLTGELFF. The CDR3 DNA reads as TGTGCCAGTAGTCTCCATCTTACCGGGGAGCTGTTTTTT.

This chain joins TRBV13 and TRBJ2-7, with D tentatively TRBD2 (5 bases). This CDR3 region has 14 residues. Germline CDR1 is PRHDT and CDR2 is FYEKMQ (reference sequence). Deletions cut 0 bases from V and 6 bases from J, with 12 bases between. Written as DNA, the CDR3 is TGTGCCAGCAGCTTAGGCCTCTCGGGGAGCGAGCAGTACTTC. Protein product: CASSLGLSGSEQYF.